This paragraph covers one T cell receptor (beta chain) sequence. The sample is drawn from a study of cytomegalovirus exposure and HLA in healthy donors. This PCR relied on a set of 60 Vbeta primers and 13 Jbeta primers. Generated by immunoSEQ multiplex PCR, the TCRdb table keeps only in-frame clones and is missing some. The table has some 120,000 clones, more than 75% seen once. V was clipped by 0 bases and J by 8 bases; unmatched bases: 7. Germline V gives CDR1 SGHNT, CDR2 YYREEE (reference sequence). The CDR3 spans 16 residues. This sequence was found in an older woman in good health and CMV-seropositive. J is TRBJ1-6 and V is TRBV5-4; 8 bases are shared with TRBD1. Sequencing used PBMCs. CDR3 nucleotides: TGTGCCAGCAGCTTGGGTGGGACAGGAGGGCATTCACCCCTCCACTTT. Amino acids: CASSLGGTGGHSPLHF.